This TCR beta chain was sequenced during a study of beta chain features in type 1 diabetes. All of the isolated RNA was reverse transcribed, so expressed TCRB transcripts were sequenced. Data came from immunoSEQ multiplex PCR; TCRdb stores just in-frame clones and leaves some out. This table has 300,000 to 350,000 clones, 7% to 9% appearing once. CDR1 SGHKS and CDR2 YYEKEE come from the germline V gene (reference sequence). V was pared by 0 bases and J by 4 bases, with 5 bases between. CDR3 length equals 13 residues. This chain uses TRBV5-5 with TRBJ2-1; D remains unclear. The specimen was central memory CD4+ T cells from blood. The sequence was collected from a woman aged 18-35 years in good health. For the CDR3, the DNA is TGTGCCAGCAGCTTGGACTTGTACAATGAGCAGTTCTTC. Translated: CASSLDLYNEQFF.